Included here is one TCR beta chain sequence, with context. The antigen is unknown. Each donor had 2.5 ml of blood drawn. After skipping T cell sorting, the authors isolated total RNA from whole blood. This entry comes from a study of monozygotic twins with inflammatory bowel disease. TCRalpha and TCRbeta cDNA underwent two nested PCRs of around 15 and 9 cycles. Reprocessing the 5' RACE reads, TCRdb reports a single entry for every CDR3 protein and omits DNA. This sample's clone table lists about 440,000 distinct CDR3 sequences. Findings and caveats of the study: Patient repertoire variability may have increased through differing immunosuppressive treatments.

There are 11 residues in the CDR3. Sequenced material: blood. V is TRBV12-3 or TRBV12-4 and J is TRBJ2-5. This TCR was recovered from a human donor with ulcerative colitis or Crohn's disease, or a healthy co-twin of an affected twin (not recorded which). The CDR3 spells CASSFLGDQYF.